Listed below are T cell receptor beta chains from one sample, sequenced in a study of blood T cell repertoires in COVID-19. Profiled with immunoSEQ multiplex PCR; TCRdb holds only in-frame clones, not every one. The table lists under 40,000 clones, approximately 81% of them singletons, with roughly 15% in the top ten. Sequenced input: peripheral blood. These TCRs come from a human donor with acute or convalescent COVID-19. The donor label of this sample is uncertain. The CDR3 runs from the conserved cysteine through the conserved F or W. A D gene is named only where the DNA matches it firmly. Clone size is stated in some rows and not others, as once, few, many or a class when expanded.

j_call,d_call,clone_size,v_call,cdr3_aa,cdr3_nt
TRBJ2-1,TRBD2,.,TRBV5-1,CASSATSGGAYNEQFF,TGCGCCAGCAGCGCCACTAGCGGGGGCGCCTACAATGAGCAGTTCTTC
TRBJ2-2,.,.,TRBV6-2/TRBV6-3,CASSPAADTGELFF,TGTGCCAGCAGCCCTGCCGCGGACACCGGGGAGCTGTTTTTT
TRBJ1-1,TRBD1,once,TRBV6-5,CASSLQGLRGNTEAFF,TGTGCCAGCAGTTTACAGGGGCTGAGGGGGAACACTGAAGCTTTCTTT
TRBJ2-1,.,once,TRBV7-9,CASSLTGWYNEQFF,TGTGCCAGCAGCTTAACGGGTTGGTACAATGAGCAGTTCTTC
TRBJ2-1,.,.,TRBV9,CASSANGFSYNEQFF,TGTGCCAGCAGCGCTAACGGGTTTTCCTACAATGAGCAGTTCTTC
TRBJ1-1,TRBD1,.,TRBV11-1,CASRRDRVSTEAFF,TGTGCCAGCAGACGAGACAGGGTTAGCACTGAAGCTTTCTTT
TRBJ2-7,.,.,TRBV30,CAWNPRVNEQYF,TGTGCCTGGAACCCCAGGGTTAACGAGCAGTACTTC
TRBJ2-7,TRBD2,.,TRBV2,CASSEALSGLAGGDEQYF,TGTGCCAGCAGTGAAGCGCTTTCGGGACTAGCAGGTGGGGACGAGCAGTACTTC
TRBJ1-2,.,.,TRBV6-1,CASREGDYGYTF,TGTGCCAGCAGGGAAGGCGACTATGGCTACACCTTC
TRBJ2-1,TRBD2,.,TRBV19,CASSPSSGVSYNEQFF,TGTGCCAGTAGTCCCTCTAGCGGGGTCTCCTACAATGAGCAGTTCTTC
TRBJ2-7,.,.,TRBV4-3,CASSQARGGSYEQYF,TGCGCCAGCAGCCAAGCGAGAGGGGGCTCCTACGAGCAGTACTTC
TRBJ2-1,.,.,TRBV28,CASRTDRDNEQFF,TGTGCCAGCAGGACCGACAGAGACAATGAGCAGTTCTTC
TRBJ2-7,.,few,TRBV7-2,CASSFGGTGREQYF,TGTGCCAGCAGTTTCGGAGGGACGGGCAGGGAGCAGTACTTC
TRBJ1-1,.,.,TRBV7-3,CASSLSGQGNSAFF,TGTGCCAGCAGCTTATCTGGGCAGGGGAACTCAGCTTTCTTT
TRBJ1-5,TRBD1,.,TRBV7-2,CASSLSWTGGNQPQHF,TGTGCCAGCAGCCTCAGCTGGACAGGGGGGAATCAGCCCCAGCATTTT
TRBJ2-3,.,.,TRBV9,CASSPRGLMGGGSRTDTQYF,TGTGCCAGCAGCCCGAGGGGTTTGATGGGAGGGGGGAGTCGCACAGATACGCAGTATTTT
TRBJ2-3,.,.,TRBV5-1,CASSLWGGEGTDTQYF,TGCGCCAGCAGCTTGTGGGGGGGCGAGGGCACAGATACGCAGTATTTT
TRBJ1-6,.,.,TRBV7-6,CASSLGRGPYNSPLHF,TGTGCCAGCAGCTTGGGTAGGGGCCCCTATAATTCACCCCTCCACTTT
TRBJ1-1,.,.,TRBV7-9,CASTSGVGGDTEAFF,TGTGCCAGCACCTCAGGGGTTGGCGGTGACACTGAAGCTTTCTTT
TRBJ2-7,.,.,TRBV11-2,CASSFSSYEQYF,TGTGCCAGCAGCTTTTCTAGCTACGAGCAGTACTTC
TRBJ1-5,.,.,TRBV6-2/TRBV6-3,CASSYKRQTTQPQHF,TGTGCCAGCAGTTACAAGAGGCAGACCACTCAGCCCCAGCATTTT